This T cell receptor beta chain was sequenced for a study of blood T cell repertoires in COVID-19. CDR3 size: 13 residues. Trimming cost V 5 bases and J 3 bases; bases outside gene matches: 0. The V gene's germline CDR1 is MNHEY and CDR2 SVGAGI. Here immunoSEQ multiplex PCR was the method, and the copy in TCRdb shows in-frame clones only, minus some. The table lists approximately 140,000 clones, roughly nine tenths of them singletons. The sequenced material came from peripheral blood. The receptor comes from a human donor with COVID-19, enrolled during active disease. The donor label of this sample is uncertain. The J gene is TRBJ2-7, the V gene TRBV6-5; the match to TRBD2 covers 11 bases. In nucleotides, the CDR3 is TGTGCCAGCAGTCTAGCGGGAGGCTACGAGCAGTACTTC. Protein: CASSLAGGYEQYF.